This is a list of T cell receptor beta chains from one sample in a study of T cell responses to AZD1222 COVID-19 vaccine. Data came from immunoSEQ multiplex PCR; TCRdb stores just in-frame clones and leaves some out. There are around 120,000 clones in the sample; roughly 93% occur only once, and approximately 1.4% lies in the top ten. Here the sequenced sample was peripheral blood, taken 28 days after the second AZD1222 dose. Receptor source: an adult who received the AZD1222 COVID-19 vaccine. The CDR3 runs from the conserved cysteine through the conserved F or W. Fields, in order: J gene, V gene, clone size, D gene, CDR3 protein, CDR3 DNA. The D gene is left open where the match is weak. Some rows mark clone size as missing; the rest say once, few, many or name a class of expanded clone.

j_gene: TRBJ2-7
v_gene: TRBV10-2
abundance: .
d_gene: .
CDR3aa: CASSGDTYEQYF
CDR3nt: TGCGCCAGCTCGGGGGATACCTACGAGCAGTACTTC

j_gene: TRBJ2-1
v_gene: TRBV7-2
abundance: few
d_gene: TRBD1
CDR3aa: CASSRNSQTGYNEQFF
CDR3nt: TGTGCCAGCAGCCGCAACTCACAGACAGGGTACAATGAGCAGTTCTTC

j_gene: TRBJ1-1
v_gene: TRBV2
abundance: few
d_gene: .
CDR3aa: CASTDTVVNTEAFF
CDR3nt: TGTGCCAGCACCGATACGGTAGTGAACACTGAAGCTTTCTTT

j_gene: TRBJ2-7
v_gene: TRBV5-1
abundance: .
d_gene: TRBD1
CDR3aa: CASSLDGQGTYEQYF
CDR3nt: TGCGCCAGCAGCTTGGACGGACAGGGGACCTACGAGCAGTACTTC

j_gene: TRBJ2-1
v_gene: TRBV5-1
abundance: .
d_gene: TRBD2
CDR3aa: CASSLTSGNNEQFF
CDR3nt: TGCGCCAGCAGCTTGACTAGCGGGAACAATGAGCAGTTCTTC

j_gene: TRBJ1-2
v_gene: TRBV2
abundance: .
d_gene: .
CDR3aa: CASTRANYGYTF
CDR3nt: TGTGCCAGCACGAGAGCGAACTATGGCTACACCTTC

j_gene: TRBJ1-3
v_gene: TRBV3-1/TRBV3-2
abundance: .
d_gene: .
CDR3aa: CASSPRTGGNTIYF
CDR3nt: TGTGCCAGCAGCCCCCGGACGGGCGGAAACACCATATATTTT

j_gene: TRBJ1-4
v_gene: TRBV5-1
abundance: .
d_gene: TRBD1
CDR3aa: CASSRGQGDEKLFF
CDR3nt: TGCGCCAGCAGCAGGGGACAGGGGGATGAAAAACTGTTTTTT

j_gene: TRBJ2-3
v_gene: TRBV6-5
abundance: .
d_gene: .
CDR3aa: CASKDMSLGTDTQYF
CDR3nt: TGTGCCAGCAAGGACATGAGCTTGGGCACAGATACGCAGTATTTT

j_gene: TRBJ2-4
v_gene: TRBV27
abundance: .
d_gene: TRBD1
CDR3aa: CASSQGASNIQYF
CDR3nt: TGTGCCAGCAGCCAGGGGGCTTCGAACATTCAGTACTTC

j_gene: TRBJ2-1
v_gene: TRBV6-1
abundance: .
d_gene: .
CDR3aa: CASSERAGGSYNEQFF
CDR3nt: TGTGCCAGCAGTGAGCGGGCAGGGGGGTCGTACAATGAGCAGTTCTTC

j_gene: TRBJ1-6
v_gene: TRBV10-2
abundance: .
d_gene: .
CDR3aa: CASSENSPLHF
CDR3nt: TGCGCCAGCAGTGAGAATTCACCCCTCCACTTT

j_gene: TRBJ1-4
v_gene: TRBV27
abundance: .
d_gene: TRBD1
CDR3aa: CASSLTPGTGGNKLFF
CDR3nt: TGTGCCAGCAGTTTAACCCCCGGGACAGGGGGCAATAAACTGTTTTTT